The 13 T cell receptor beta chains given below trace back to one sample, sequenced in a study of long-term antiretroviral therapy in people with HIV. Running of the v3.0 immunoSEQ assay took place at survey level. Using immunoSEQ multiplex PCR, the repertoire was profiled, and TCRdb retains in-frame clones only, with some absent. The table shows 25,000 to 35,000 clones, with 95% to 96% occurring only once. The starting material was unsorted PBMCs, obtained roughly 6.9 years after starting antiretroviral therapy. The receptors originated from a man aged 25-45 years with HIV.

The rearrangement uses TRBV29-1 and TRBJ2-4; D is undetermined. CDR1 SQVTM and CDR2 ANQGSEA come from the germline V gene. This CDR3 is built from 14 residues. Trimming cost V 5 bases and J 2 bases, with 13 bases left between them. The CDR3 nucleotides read TGCAGCGTTTTGGGGTTTGGGACCAAAAACATTCAGTACTTC. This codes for CSVLGFGTKNIQYF.

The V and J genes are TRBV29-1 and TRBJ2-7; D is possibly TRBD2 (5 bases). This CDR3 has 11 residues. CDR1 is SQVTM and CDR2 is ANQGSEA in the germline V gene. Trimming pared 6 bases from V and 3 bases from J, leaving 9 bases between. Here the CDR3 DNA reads TGCAGCGTAGACTACAGCTACGAGCAGTACTTC. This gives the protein CSVDYSYEQYF.

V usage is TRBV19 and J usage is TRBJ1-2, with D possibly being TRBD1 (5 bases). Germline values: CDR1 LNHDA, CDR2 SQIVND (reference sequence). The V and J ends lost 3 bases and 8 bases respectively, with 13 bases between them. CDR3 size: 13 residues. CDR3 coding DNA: TGTGCCAGTAGTATCACCAGGGATGGCGGCTACACCTTC. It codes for CASSITRDGGYTF.

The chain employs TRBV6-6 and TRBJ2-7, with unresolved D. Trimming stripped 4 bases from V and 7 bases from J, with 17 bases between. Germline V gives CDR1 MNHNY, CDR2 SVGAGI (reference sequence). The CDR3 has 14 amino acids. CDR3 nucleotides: TGTGCCAGCAGTTCGAGGTCCTCAGAAGGGGAGCAGTACTTC. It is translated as CASSSRSSEGEQYF.

CDR3 DNA: TGCGCCAGCAGCCACCGTACGACAGGGACTGAAGCTTTCTTT. It encodes CASSHRTTGTEAFF. The chain couples TRBV4-3 to TRBJ1-1, with 7 bases aligning to TRBD1. Germline CDR1 reads LGHNA; CDR2 reads YSLEER. CDR3 size: 14 residues. Trimming at V came to 3 bases and at J to 5 bases, leaving 6 bases not matched to a gene.

The CDR3 DNA reads as TGTGCCAGTAGTGTCCGGGACAGGGTCTACGAGCAGTACTTC. Amino acids: CASSVRDRVYEQYF. The V and J genes are TRBV19 and TRBJ2-7; 9 bases align to TRBD1. Germline assignment: CDR1 LNHDA and CDR2 SQIVND (reference sequence). CDR3 length: 14 residues. V lost 5 bases and J lost 3; bases outside the gene matches: 5.

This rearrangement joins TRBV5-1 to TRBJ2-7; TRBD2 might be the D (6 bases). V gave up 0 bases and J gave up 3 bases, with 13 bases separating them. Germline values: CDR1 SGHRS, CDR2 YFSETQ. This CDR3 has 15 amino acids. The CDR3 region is CASSLGGGSNYEQYF. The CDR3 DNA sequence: TGCGCCAGCAGCTTGGGTGGGGGGAGCAACTACGAGCAGTACTTC.

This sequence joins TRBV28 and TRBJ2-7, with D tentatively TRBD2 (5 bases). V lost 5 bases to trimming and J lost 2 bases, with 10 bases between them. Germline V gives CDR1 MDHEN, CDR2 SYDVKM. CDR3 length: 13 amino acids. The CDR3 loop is CASSLGLTYEQYF. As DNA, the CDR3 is TGTGCCAGCAGTCTTGGACTCACCTACGAGCAGTACTTC.

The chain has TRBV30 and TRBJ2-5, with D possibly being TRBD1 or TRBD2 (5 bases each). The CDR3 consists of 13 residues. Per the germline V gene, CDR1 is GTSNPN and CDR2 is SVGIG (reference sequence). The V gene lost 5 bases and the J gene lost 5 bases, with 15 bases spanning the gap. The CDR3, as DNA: TGTGCCTGGGGGGGAACGCACTACGAGACCCAGTACTTC. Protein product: CAWGGTHYETQYF.

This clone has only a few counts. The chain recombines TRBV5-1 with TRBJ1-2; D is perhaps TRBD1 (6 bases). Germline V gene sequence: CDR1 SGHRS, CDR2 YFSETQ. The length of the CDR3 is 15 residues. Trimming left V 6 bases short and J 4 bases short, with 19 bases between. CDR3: CASTQQGNEAYGYTF. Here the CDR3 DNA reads TGCGCCAGCACACAACAGGGAAACGAGGCCTATGGCTACACCTTC.

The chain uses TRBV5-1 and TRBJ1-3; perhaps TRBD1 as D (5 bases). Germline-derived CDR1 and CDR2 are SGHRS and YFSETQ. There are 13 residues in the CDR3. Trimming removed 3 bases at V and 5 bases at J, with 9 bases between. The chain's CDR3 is CASSWGPRNTIYF. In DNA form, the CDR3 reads TGCGCCAGCAGCTGGGGACCGCGAAACACCATATATTTT.

CDR3 residues: CASSQVQLPTYEQYF. CDR3 coding DNA: TGTGCCAGCAGCCAAGTTCAACTGCCGACCTACGAGCAGTACTTC. The chain is built from TRBV14 and TRBJ2-7; D call uncertain. Germline V CDR1 and CDR2: SGHDN, FVKESK. The CDR3 runs 15 residues. V gave up 1 base and J gave up 2 bases, with 12 bases separating them.

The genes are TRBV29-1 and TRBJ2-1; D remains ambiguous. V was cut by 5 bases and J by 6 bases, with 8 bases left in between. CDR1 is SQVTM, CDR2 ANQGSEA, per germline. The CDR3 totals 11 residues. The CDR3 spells CSVQPGNEQFF. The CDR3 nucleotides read TGCAGCGTTCAGCCCGGCAATGAGCAGTTCTTC.